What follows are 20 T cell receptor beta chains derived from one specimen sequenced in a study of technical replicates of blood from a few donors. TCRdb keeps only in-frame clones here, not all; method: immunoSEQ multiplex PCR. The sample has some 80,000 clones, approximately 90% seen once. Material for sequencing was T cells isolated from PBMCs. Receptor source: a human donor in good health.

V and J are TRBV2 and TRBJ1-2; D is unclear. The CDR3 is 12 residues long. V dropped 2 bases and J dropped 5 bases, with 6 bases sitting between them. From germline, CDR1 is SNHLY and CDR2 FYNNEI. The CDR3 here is CASSESHYGYTF. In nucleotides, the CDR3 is TGTGCCAGCAGTGAAAGCCATTATGGCTACACCTTC.

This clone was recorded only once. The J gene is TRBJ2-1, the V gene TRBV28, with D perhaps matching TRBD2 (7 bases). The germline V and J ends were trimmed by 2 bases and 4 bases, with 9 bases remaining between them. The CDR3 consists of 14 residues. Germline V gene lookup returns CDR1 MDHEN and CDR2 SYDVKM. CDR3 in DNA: TGTGCCAGCAGTTTAGGGGGGGCGTACAATGAGCAGTTCTTC. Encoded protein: CASSLGGAYNEQFF.

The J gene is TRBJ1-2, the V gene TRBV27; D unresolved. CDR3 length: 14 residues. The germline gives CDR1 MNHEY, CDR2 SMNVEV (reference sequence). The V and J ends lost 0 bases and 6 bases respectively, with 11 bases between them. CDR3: CASSLSPRVDGYTF. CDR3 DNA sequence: TGTGCCAGCAGTTTATCCCCGCGGGTTGATGGCTACACCTTC.

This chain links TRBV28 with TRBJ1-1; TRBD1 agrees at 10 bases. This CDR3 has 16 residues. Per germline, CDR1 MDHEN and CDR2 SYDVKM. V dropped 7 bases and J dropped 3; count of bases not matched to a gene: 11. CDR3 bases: TGTGCCAGCACTTCACCCGGGACAGGGGTCCACACTGAAGCTTTCTTT. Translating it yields CASTSPGTGVHTEAFF. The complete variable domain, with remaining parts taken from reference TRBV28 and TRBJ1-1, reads DVKVTQSSRYLVKRTGEKVFLECVQDMDHENMFWYRQDPGLGLRLIYFSYDVKMKEKGDIPEGYSVSREKKERFSLILESASTNQTSMYLCASTSPGTGVHTEAFFGQGTRLTVV.

CDR3 nucleotides: TGCGCCAGCAGTCACCCGAGGGGGAAGACCCAGTACTTC. Residues: CASSHPRGKTQYF. The V call is TRBV23-1, the J call TRBJ2-5; TRBD1 might be the D (6 bases). TRBV23-1 counts as an open reading frame of uncertain function. Trimming took 3 bases from V and 6 from J, leaving 11 bases between them. This CDR3 comprises 13 residues.

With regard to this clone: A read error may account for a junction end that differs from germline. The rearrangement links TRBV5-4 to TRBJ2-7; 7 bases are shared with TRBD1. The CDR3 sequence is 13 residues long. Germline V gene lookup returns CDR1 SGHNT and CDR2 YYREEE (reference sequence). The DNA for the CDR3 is TGTGCCAGCAGAGGGGGCGCATCCTTCGAGCAGTACTTC. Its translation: CASRGGASFEQYF.

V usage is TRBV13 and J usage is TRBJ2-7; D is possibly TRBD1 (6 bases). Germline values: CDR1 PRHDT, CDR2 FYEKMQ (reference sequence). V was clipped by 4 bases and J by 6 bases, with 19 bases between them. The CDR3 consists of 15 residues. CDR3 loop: CASSSTGSHLREQYF. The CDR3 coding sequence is TGTGCCAGCAGCTCAACAGGGTCCCACCTACGCGAGCAGTACTTC.

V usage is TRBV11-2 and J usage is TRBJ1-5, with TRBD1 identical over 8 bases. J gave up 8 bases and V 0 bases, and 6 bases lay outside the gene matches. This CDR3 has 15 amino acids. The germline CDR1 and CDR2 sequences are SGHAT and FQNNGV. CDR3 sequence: CASSLDGQGNKPQHF. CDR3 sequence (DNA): TGTGCCAGCAGCTTAGACGGACAGGGTAATAAGCCCCAGCATTTT.

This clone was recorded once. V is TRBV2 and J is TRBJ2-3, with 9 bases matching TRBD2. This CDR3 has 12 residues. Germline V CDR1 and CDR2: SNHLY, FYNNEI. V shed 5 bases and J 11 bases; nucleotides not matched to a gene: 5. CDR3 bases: TGTGCCAGCAGTACCGGGACTAGCTTGCAGTATTTT. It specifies CASSTGTSLQYF.

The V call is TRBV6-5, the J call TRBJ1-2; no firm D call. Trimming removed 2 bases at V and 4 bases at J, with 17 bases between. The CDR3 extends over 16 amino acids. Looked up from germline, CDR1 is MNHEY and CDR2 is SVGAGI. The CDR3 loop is CASSYGRFLGSYGYTF. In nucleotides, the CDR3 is TGTGCCAGCAGTTACGGGAGATTCTTAGGTTCCTATGGCTACACCTTC.

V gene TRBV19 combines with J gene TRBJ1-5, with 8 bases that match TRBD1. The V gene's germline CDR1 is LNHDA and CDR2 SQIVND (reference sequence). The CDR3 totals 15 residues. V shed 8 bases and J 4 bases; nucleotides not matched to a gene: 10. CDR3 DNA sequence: TGTGCCAGTGAGTACAGGGGGACCTCTAATCAGCCCCAGCATTTT. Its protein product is CASEYRGTSNQPQHF. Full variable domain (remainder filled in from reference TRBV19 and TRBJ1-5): DGGITQSPKYLFRKEGQNVTLSCEQNLNHDAMYWYRQDPGQGLRLIYYSQIVNDFQKGDIAEGYSVSREKKESFPLTVTSAQKNPTAFYLCASEYRGTSNQPQHFGDGTRLSIL.

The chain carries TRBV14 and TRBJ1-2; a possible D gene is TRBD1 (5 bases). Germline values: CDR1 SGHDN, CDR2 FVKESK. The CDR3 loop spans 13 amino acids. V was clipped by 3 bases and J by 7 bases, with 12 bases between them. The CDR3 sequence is CASSQLGGSGYTF. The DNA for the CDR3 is TGTGCCAGCAGCCAGTTGGGGGGAAGTGGCTACACCTTC.

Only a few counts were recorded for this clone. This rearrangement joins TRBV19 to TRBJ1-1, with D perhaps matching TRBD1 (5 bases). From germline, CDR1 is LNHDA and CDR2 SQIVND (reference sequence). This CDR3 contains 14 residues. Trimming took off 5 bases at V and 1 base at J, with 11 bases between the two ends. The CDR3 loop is CASSPTGGNTEAFF. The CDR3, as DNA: TGTGCCAGTAGTCCCACGGGGGGGAACACTGAAGCTTTCTTT.

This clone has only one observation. CDR3 DNA sequence: TGTGCCAGCAGCTACTCCCTCCGAGGCCAAGAGACCCAGTACTTC. Amino acid sequence: CASSYSLRGQETQYF. The V and J genes are TRBV28 and TRBJ2-5; the D is unclear. The CDR3 totals 15 residues. Trimming removed 6 bases from V and 1 base from J, with 15 bases in between. From germline, CDR1 is MDHEN and CDR2 SYDVKM.

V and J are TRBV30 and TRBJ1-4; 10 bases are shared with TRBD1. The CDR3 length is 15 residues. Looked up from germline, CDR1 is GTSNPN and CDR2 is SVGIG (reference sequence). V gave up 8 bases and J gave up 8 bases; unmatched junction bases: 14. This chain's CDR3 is CAHTGQGTWREKLFF. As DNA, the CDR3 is TGTGCCCACACGGGACAGGGGACCTGGCGGGAAAAACTGTTTTTT. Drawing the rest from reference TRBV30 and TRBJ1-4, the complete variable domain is SQTIHQWPATLVQPVGSPLSLECTVEGTSNPNLYWYRQAAGRGLQLLFYSVGIGQISSEVPQNLSASRPQDRQFILSSKKLLLSDSGFYLCAHTGQGTWREKLFFGSGTQLSVL.

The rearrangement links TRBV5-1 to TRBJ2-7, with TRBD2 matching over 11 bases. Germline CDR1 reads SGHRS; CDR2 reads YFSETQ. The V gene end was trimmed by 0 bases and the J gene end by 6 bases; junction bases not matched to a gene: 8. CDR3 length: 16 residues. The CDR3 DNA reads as TGCGCCAGCAGCTTGGTTAGCGGGGGGGTCCGAAGCGAGCAGTACTTC. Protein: CASSLVSGGVRSEQYF.

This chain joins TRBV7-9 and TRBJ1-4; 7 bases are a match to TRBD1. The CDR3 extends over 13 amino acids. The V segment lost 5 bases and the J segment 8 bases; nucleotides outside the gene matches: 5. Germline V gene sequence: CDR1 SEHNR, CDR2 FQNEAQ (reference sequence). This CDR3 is CASSTGDPEKLFF. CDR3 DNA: TGTGCCAGCAGCACAGGGGATCCCGAAAAACTGTTTTTT.

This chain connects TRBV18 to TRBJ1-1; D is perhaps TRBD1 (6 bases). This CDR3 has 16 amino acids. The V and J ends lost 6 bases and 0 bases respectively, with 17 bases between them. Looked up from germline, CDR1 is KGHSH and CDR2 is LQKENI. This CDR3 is CASSPTPGHMNTEAFF. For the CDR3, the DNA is TGTGCCAGCTCGCCTACCCCGGGACATATGAACACTGAAGCTTTCTTT.

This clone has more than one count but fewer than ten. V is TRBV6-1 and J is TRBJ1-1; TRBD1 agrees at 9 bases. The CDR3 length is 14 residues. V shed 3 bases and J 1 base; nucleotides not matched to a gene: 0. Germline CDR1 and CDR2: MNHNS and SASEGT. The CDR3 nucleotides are TGTGCCAGCAGTGAGGGACAGGGGAACACTGAAGCTTTCTTT. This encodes CASSEGQGNTEAFF.

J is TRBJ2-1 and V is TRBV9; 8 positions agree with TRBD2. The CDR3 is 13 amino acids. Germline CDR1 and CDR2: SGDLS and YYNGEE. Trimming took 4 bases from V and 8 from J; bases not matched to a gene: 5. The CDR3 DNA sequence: TGTGCCAGCAGCACGACTAGCGACGATGAGCAGTTCTTC. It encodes CASSTTSDDEQFF.